This TCR beta chain was sequenced for a study of blood T cells in healthy people across ages. CDR3 length equals 13 residues. Trimming stripped 4 bases from V and 6 bases from J, with 12 bases between. Next came a second PCR, run for roughly 6 to 11 cycles, which used a sample-barcoded 5' primer along with a J-beta primer mix. The template-switch adaptor, which had 12 random nucleotides, put a tag on each cDNA molecule. TCRdb reprocessed the 5' RACE reads via MiXCR and lists one record per CDR3 protein. The sample shows approximately 2,000,000 distinct CDR3 sequences, about 39% of them seen only once. Donors gave around 10 milliliters of peripheral blood apiece.

The sequence came from a human donor in good health. Material for sequencing was blood. The chain recombines TRBV12-3 or TRBV12-4 with TRBJ1-2; D is unclear. The CDR3 spells CASSSLQGDGYTF. For the CDR3, the DNA is TGTGCCAGCAGTTCCCTACAAGGAGATGGCTACACCTTC.